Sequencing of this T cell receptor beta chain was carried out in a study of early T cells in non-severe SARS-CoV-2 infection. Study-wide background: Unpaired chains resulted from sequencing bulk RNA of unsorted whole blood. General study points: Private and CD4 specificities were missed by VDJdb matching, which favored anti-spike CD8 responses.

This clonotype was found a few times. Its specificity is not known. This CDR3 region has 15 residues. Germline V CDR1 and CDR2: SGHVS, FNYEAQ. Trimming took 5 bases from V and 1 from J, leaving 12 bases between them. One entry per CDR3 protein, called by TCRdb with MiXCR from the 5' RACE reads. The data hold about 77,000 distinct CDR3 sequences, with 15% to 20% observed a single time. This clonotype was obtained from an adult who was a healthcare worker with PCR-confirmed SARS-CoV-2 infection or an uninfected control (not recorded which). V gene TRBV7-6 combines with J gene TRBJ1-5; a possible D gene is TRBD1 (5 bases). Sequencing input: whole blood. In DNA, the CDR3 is TGTGCCAGCAGCGCCTTGGAGGGGAGCAATCAGCCCCAGCATTTT. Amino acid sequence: CASSALEGSNQPQHF. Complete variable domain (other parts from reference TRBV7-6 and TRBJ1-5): GAGVSQSPRYKVTKRGQDVALRCDPISGHVSLYWYRQALGQGPEFLTYFNYEAQQDKSGLPNDRFSAERPEGSISTLTIQRTEQRDSAMYRCASSALEGSNQPQHFGDGTRLSIL.